This T cell receptor beta chain is drawn from a study of T cells in Graves' hyperthyroidism and ophthalmopathy (dated by TCRdb to about 2019). About the full investigation: Peripheral blood was sampled at the time of initial diagnosis, prior to any treatment. To identify TCR V-J signatures that set the groups apart, the researchers used a discovery cohort of more than 95 patients, made up of 40 to 45 with Graves' ophthalmopathy and around 58 with stable Graves' hyperthyroidism. Prospective prediction of ophthalmopathy was tested in an independent validation cohort of 18 to 20 hyperthyroidism patients and some 17 patients who later progressed to ophthalmopathy. For training and testing, the roughly 97 patients in the discovery cohort were randomly divided in a 7:3 ratio. In addition, the study compared T-cell repertoires in thyroid tissue and in blood from roughly six Graves' hyperthyroidism patients. After sampling, hyperthyroidism patients received methimazole starting at 30 mg daily, and ophthalmopathy patients received high-dose intravenous methylprednisolone. The paper describes TCR Vbeta CDR3 sequencing of around 130 peripheral blood samples, made up of under 50 ophthalmopathy patients, approximately 73 hyperthyroidism patients and 17 progressor patients.

The TCR beta CDR3 regions were amplified from RNA transcripts. The first round of RT-PCR for the TCR CDR3 was performed with the HTBI primer set and the Qiagen OneStep RT-PCR kit. A second multiplex PCR round built the libraries, followed by size selection and purification. Libraries were sequenced paired-end with 100 bp reads on an Illumina HiSeq2000. Per the authors' processing: SOAPnuke was used to process the raw data, throwing out any read that contained adapters or uncalled bases, had a mean Phred below 15, or lacked an exact constant-primer or identifier match. High-quality paired reads were merged with COPE v1.2.5, and unique nucleotide sequences were defined as clonotypes. MiTCR v1.1 was used to align the clonotypes against IMGT TRBV, TRBD and TRBJ reference segments. Analysis was restricted to V-J combinations with a frequency above 0.0001, which covered 99.2% of repertoires. The TCS score was defined as F50 (clonal expansion) divided by E x V (chaos), with BLOSUM62-based TCRdist calculated between CDR3 peptides within each V-J. Welch's t-statistics and random forest reduced approximately 520 V-J features to 13, which were used in a naive Bayes classifier (R e1071). The similarity between thyroid and blood repertoires was quantified using the Morisita-Horn index. In-frame beta chains were kept once TCRdb had trimmed the public reads at Q25 with fastp and called clones with MiXCR. Rows merge per CDR3 protein into single entries with the most common DNA and genes. The V and J calls come from TCRdb's annotation, not from the publication. The sample table holds about 840,000 distinct CDR3 sequences, of which 35% to 40% were seen once. The ten most abundant clones make up about 9% of the sample.

Beyond this particular receptor, the publication reports: A 13 V-J signature model separated ophthalmopathy from stable hyperthyroidism, with approximately 86% sensitivity and approximately 81% specificity in cross-validation and 80%/75% in testing. Sample size was not statistically predetermined, and blinding of investigators to group allocation was not performed. Most expanded thyroid clonotypes (frequency above 0.001) were also found in blood, which suggests that blood repertoires may mirror thyroid immune responses. During validation, the model predicted progression to ophthalmopathy a median of approximately 6 months ahead of onset, with almost 71% sensitivity and 72% to 80% specificity.

From the cysteine through the phenylalanine, the CDR3 covers 15 amino acids. Just CDR3 DNA is preserved here, 45 bases in frame from base 1. The CDR1 and CDR2 encoded by the germline V gene are SQVTM and ANQGSEA. The junction shows trimming of 4 bases on V and 7 bases on J, and the gene matches do not reach 12 bases of it. Ten or more counts support this clonotype. No antigen is known for it. Base qualities are missing; no much larger clone stands one base away. A patient counted as having stable Graves' hyperthyroidism if no progression to ophthalmopathy occurred over 18 months of follow-up. Hyperthyroidism patients were aged 18 to 65 years and newly diagnosed, with disease duration of less than 2 months. Any patient with an uncontrolled infection, another autoimmune disease, pregnancy or lactation was excluded. Clinical symptoms, serum thyroxine and TRAb, thyroid ultrasound, and orbital computed tomography formed the basis for the diagnoses. PBMCs were isolated from about 9.2 ml of fresh peripheral blood by Ficoll-Paque density gradient centrifugation. Total RNA was extracted with Trizol reagent, and quality was checked on an Agilent 2100 Bioanalyzer.

The rearranged segments are TRBV29-1 and TRBJ2-2, with 7 bases aligning to TRBD1. The source of this sequence is a man aged 18-30 years with Graves' hyperthyroidism. The material sequenced was blood. The CDR3 region: CSVGRLGGENGELFF. The bases are TGCAGCGTTGGCAGGTTAGGGGGCGAGAACGGGGAGCTGTTTTTT.